Below are 16 T cell receptor beta chains sequenced from a single sample in a study of T-cell reconstitution after alpha-beta-depleted transplantation in children. Unique molecular identifiers featured in how the TCRbeta library was prepared. TCRdb reprocessed the PCR reads with MiXCR, giving one entry per CDR3 protein. The data show 250,000 to 400,000 distinct CDR3 sequences, with approximately 23% seen just once and roughly 9.8% held by the top ten. The source material was PBMCs, mostly from graft donor cells, sampled 180 days after TCRalphabeta/CD19-depleted stem cell transplant. The source of these receptors is a male patient between 5 and 17 years old who had a stem cell transplant for acute lymphoblastic leukemia, so the T cells may come from the graft donor.

Only a few counts were recorded for this clonotype. The chain is built from TRBV29-1 and TRBJ2-4; D possibly matches TRBD1 or TRBD2 (7 bases each). CDR1 and CDR2 from the germline V gene are SQVTM and ANQGSEA. The CDR3 contains 13 residues. Deletions cut 3 bases from V and 10 bases from J, with 16 bases between. The CDR3 region is CSVDATGRGIQYF. The CDR3, as DNA: TGCAGCGTTGACGCGACAGGGAGGGGAATTCAGTACTTC.

This clonotype has more than one count but fewer than ten. The chain links TRBV5-1 to TRBJ2-5, with 9 nucleotides matching TRBD2. Trimming cost V 4 bases and J 5 bases; bases outside gene matches: 12. The CDR3 length is 16 residues. Germline lookup yields CDR1 SGHRS and CDR2 YFSETQ. CDR3 sequence: CASSPRLREGPETQYF. The CDR3, as DNA: TGCGCCAGCAGCCCAAGATTGCGGGAGGGCCCGGAGACCCAGTACTTC.

This chain uses TRBV5-1 with TRBJ2-1; no clear D gene. V was shortened by 1 base and J by 1 base, with 6 bases between the two germline ends. There are 14 residues in the CDR3. Germline V CDR1 and CDR2: SGHRS, YFSETQ. As DNA, the CDR3 is TGCGCCAGCAGCTTGCAGCTGTCCTACAATGAGCAGTTCTTC. Translating gives CASSLQLSYNEQFF.

This clonotype was detected many times. The J gene is TRBJ2-7, the V gene TRBV10-1; TRBD2 agrees at 10 bases. V was pared by 8 bases and J by 7 bases, with 2 bases of the junction left unmatched. Germline V gene data show CDR1 as WNHNN and CDR2 as SYGVQD (reference sequence). The CDR3 is made up of 11 amino acids. This chain's CDR3 is CASGLAEEQYF. CDR3 bases: TGCGCCAGCGGACTAGCGGAAGAGCAGTACTTC.

This clonotype was seen at least ten times. The V call is TRBV9, the J call TRBJ2-1; 10 bases are shared with TRBD2. This CDR3 is built from 16 residues. V was pared by 0 bases and J by 4 bases, with 4 bases of the junction left unmatched. Germline loops: CDR1 SGDLS, CDR2 YYNGEE. The CDR3 reads CASSVGLAGGYNEQFF. The CDR3 region has the DNA TGTGCCAGCAGCGTAGGACTAGCGGGTGGTTACAATGAGCAGTTCTTC.

This clonotype came up a few times. The chain carries TRBV7-2 and TRBJ2-3; D remains unclear. Trimming took 4 bases from V and 5 from J, leaving 10 bases between them. Germline V CDR1 and CDR2: SGHTA, FQGNSA. The CDR3 loop spans 13 amino acids. The CDR3 region has the DNA TGTGCCAGCAGCTCCCGGGTTGGAGATACGCAGTATTTT. Translation: CASSSRVGDTQYF.

The rearrangement joins TRBV7-3 to TRBJ1-1; D is unresolved. CDR1 and CDR2 (germline): SGHTA, FQGTGA. This CDR3 has 13 residues. V gave up 5 bases and J gave up 2 bases, with 9 bases separating them. The CDR3 DNA reads TGTGCCAGCAGCCCCCGCCCTAACACTGAAGCTTTCTTT. It specifies CASSPRPNTEAFF.

The V and J genes are TRBV5-1 and TRBJ1-2; 9 positions match TRBD1. The CDR3 has 16 amino acids. The V and J ends lost 2 bases and 2 bases, in that order; junction bases with no gene match: 7. The germline CDR1 and CDR2 sequences are SGHRS and YFSETQ. In DNA, the CDR3 is TGCGCCAGCAGCTTCACACGAGGGACAGGGAACTATGGCTACACCTTC. Its translation is CASSFTRGTGNYGYTF.

The chain uses TRBV6-1 and TRBJ1-3; the D is unclear. Trimming cost V 6 bases and J 0 bases, with 6 bases left between them. This CDR3 has 13 amino acids. Germline assignment: CDR1 MNHNS and CDR2 SASEGT. The CDR3 loop is CASSHPSGNTIYF. CDR3 sequence (DNA): TGTGCCAGCAGCCACCCCTCTGGAAACACCATATATTTT.

The sample holds a few counts of this clonotype. The rearrangement links TRBV5-1 to TRBJ2-7; D ambiguous. This CDR3 region has 14 residues. Between the trimmed V and J ends, which lost 5 bases and 4 bases, there was a span of 16 bases. The V gene's germline CDR1 is SGHRS and CDR2 YFSETQ. This CDR3 reads CASRVDRGPYEQYF. The CDR3 coding sequence is TGCGCCAGCAGGGTCGACCGTGGCCCTTACGAGCAGTACTTC.

This chain joins TRBV4-2 and TRBJ2-7, with no clear D. Germline lookup yields CDR1 LGHNA and CDR2 YNFKEQ. The CDR3 contains 16 residues. V shed 0 bases and J shed 2 bases, with 14 bases lying between them. The CDR3 loop reads CASSQDQGLGTYEQYF. CDR3 DNA: TGTGCCAGCAGCCAAGATCAAGGGTTGGGGACCTACGAGCAGTACTTC.

The chain carries TRBV11-2 and TRBJ2-3; TRBD2 matches 10 bases. V dropped 1 base and J dropped 3; count of bases not matched to a gene: 10. This CDR3 has 18 residues. Germline values: CDR1 SGHAT, CDR2 FQNNGV. CDR3 region: CASSLVLTSGRATDTQYF. Here the CDR3 DNA reads TGTGCCAGCAGCTTAGTCTTAACGAGCGGGAGGGCAACAGATACGCAGTATTTT. The full variable domain, its missing parts supplied by reference TRBV11-2 and TRBJ2-3, is EAGVAQSPRYKIIEKRQSVAFWCNPISGHATLYWYQQILGQGPKLLIQFQNNGVVDDSQLPKDRFSAERLKGVDSTLKIQPAKLEDSAVYLCASSLVLTSGRATDTQYFGPGTRLTVL.

This clonotype appeared a few times. J is TRBJ1-2 and V is TRBV15, with TRBD1 matching 10 bases. Germline-derived CDR1 and CDR2 are LNHNV and YYDKDF (reference sequence). This CDR3 is 15 amino acids long. With 3 bases clipped from V and 4 bases from J, the junction kept 5 bases outside the gene matches. The CDR3 nucleotides read TGTGCCACCAGCAGGGCCTGGACAGGGGGCTATGGCTACACCTTC. Amino acid sequence: CATSRAWTGGYGYTF.

This clonotype was observed a few times. This sequence joins TRBV20-1 and TRBJ2-7; the match to TRBD2 covers 7 bases. The junction had 10 bases not matched to a gene; V was cut back by 0 bases and J by 2 bases. CDR3 length equals 16 residues. In germline, CDR1 is DFQATT, CDR2 SNEGSKA (reference sequence). The DNA of the CDR3 is TGCAGTGCTAGAGATCCACAAGCGGGAAAACCCTACGAGCAGTACTTC. Translating it yields CSARDPQAGKPYEQYF.

The V gene is TRBV27, the J gene TRBJ2-7; D possibly corresponds to TRBD2 (7 bases). There are 14 residues in the CDR3. CDR1 MNHEY and CDR2 SMNVEV come from the germline V gene (reference sequence). V was trimmed by 6 bases and J by 0 bases, leaving 12 bases between them. CDR3 sequence reads: CASRRGASSYEQYF. In nucleotides, the CDR3 is TGTGCCAGCAGACGGGGGGCCAGCTCCTACGAGCAGTACTTC.

The table lists this clonotype with a few counts. The chain has TRBV27 and TRBJ2-7; TRBD1 aligns across 10 bases. The CDR3 extends over 14 amino acids. Per the germline V gene, CDR1 is MNHEY and CDR2 is SMNVEV (reference sequence). With V trimmed by 4 bases and J by 4 bases, 4 bases remained unmatched. CDR3 DNA: TGTGCCAGCAGTTCGACAGGGGGCGCGTACGAGCAGTACTTC. This sequence encodes CASSSTGGAYEQYF.